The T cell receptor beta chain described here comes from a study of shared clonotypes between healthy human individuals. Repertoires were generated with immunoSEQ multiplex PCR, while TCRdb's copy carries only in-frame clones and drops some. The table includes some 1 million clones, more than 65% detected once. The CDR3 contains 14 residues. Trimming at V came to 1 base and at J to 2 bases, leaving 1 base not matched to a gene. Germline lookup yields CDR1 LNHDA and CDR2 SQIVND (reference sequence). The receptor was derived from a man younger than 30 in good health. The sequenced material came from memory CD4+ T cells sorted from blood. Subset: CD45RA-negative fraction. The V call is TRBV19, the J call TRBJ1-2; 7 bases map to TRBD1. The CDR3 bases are TGTGCCAGTAGTATAGGGGGACAGAACTATGGCTACACCTTC. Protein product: CASSIGGQNYGYTF.